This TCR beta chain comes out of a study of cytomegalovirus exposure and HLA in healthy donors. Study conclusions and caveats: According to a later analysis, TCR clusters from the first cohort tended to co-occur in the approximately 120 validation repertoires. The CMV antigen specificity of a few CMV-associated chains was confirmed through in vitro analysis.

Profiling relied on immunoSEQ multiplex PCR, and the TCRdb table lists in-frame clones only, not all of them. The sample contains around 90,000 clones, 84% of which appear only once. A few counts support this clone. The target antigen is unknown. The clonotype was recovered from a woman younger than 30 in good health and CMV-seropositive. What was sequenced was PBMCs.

In DNA form, the CDR3 reads TGTGCCAGCAGCTTGCCGGGACAGGGGAACTATGGCTACACCTTC. It is translated as CASSLPGQGNYGYTF. The gene calls are TRBV5-4 and TRBJ1-2; 10 bases line up with TRBD1. V dropped 1 base and J dropped 2; count of bases not matched to a gene: 2. CDR3 length: 15 amino acids. The germline V gene encodes CDR1 SGHNT and CDR2 YYREEE (reference sequence).